This passage covers 13 T cell receptor beta chains from one sample sequenced in a study of neurological immune-mediated disorders (dated 2019 in TCRdb). The receptor library was made with 5' RACE. Sequenced using an Illumina HiSeq 2500. TCRdb reworked the public reads: Q25 trimming with fastp, MiXCR clone assembly, productive beta chains retained. Each entry is one CDR3 protein sequence, shown with its most common DNA and genes. Within this sample are 55,000 to 75,000 distinct CDR3 sequences, with about 13% of them counted one time only. The ten largest clones capture roughly 4.2% of the sample. Read against the paper, the sample's time point label means: longitudinal time-point 1 (baseline). The sequenced sample was PBMCs. These receptors came from a female donor with HTLV-1-associated myelopathy (HAM/TSP).

Here the CDR3 reads CASPPKGIPRQPQHF. The CDR3 DNA sequence: TGTGCCAGTCCCCCCAAGGGGATACCTCGTCAGCCCCAGCATTTT. The rearrangement joins TRBV28 to TRBJ1-5; D possibly corresponds to TRBD1 (5 bases). The CDR3 consists of 15 residues. CDR1 and CDR2 (germline): MDHEN, SYDVKM. Trimming cost V 9 bases and J 6 bases, with 21 bases left between them.

This clonotype was counted many times. V is TRBV5-1 and J is TRBJ2-7; D is uncertain. This CDR3 region has 13 residues. V was shortened by 0 bases and J by 7 bases, with 11 bases between the two germline ends. CDR1 and CDR2 from the germline V gene are SGHRS and YFSETQ. CDR3 sequence (DNA): TGCGCCAGCAGCTTGGACCTCCTAAGGGAGCAGTACTTC. This encodes CASSLDLLREQYF.

This clonotype was recorded at least ten times. The chain couples TRBV2 to TRBJ2-6; weak D call: TRBD1 (6 bases). Trimming left V 3 bases short and J 0 bases short, with 18 bases between. The CDR3 length is 19 residues. Germline CDR1 is SNHLY and CDR2 is FYNNEI. CDR3 in amino acids: CASSDATGLRSSGANVLTF. The CDR3 DNA is TGTGCCAGCAGTGATGCCACAGGGCTTCGTAGCTCTGGGGCCAACGTCCTGACTTTC.

CDR3 sequence reads: CASSLPAGQGALTIYF. The CDR3 region has the DNA TGTGCCAGCAGCCTTCCGGCGGGACAGGGGGCGCTCACCATATATTTT. The chain has TRBV7-9 and TRBJ1-3; the match to TRBD1 covers 12 bases. The V gene end was trimmed by 5 bases and the J gene end by 9 bases; junction bases not matched to a gene: 11. There are 16 residues in the CDR3. Looked up from germline, CDR1 is SEHNR and CDR2 is FQNEAQ (reference sequence).

This clonotype turned up a few times. The chain recombines TRBV6-5 with TRBJ2-4; D gene unclear. This CDR3 spans 15 amino acids. CDR1 is MNHEY and CDR2 is SVGAGI in the germline V gene. Trimming pared 6 bases from V and 0 bases from J, leaving 12 bases between. This chain's CDR3 is CASRMISKAKNIQYF. The CDR3, as DNA: TGTGCCAGCAGAATGATTAGCAAAGCCAAAAACATTCAGTACTTC.

Comment on this clonotype: A much larger clone differs from this one at a single base, so this may be a read error. This chain joins TRBV7-2 and TRBJ2-2, with a weak D call TRBD2 (6 bases). Trimming stripped 1 base from V and 6 bases from J, with 15 bases between. The germline CDR1 and CDR2 sequences are SGHTA and FQGNSA. This CDR3 region has 16 residues. As DNA, the CDR3 is TGTGCCAGCAGCTTAGGTCCGGGGGTTTATTCCGGGGAGCTGTTTTTT. Its protein is CASSLGPGVYSGELFF.

This clonotype was detected many times. The genes are TRBV4-1 and TRBJ1-1; possibly TRBD1 for D (5 bases). The ends were cut back, 1 base at V and 3 bases at J, with 15 bases in the middle. Germline assignment: CDR1 MGHRA and CDR2 YSYEKL. This CDR3 region has 16 residues. For the CDR3, the DNA is TGCGCCAGCAGCCAAGTGCCCTATCTGGGGGACACTGAAGCTTTCTTT. It encodes CASSQVPYLGDTEAFF.

This clonotype was detected many times. The genes are TRBV4-1 and TRBJ2-7; D gene uncertain. Looked up from germline, CDR1 is MGHRA and CDR2 is YSYEKL. This CDR3 comprises 12 residues. Trimming removed 3 bases at V and 5 bases at J, with 8 bases between. The CDR3: CASSHDADEQYF. The CDR3 DNA reads TGCGCCAGCAGCCACGACGCTGACGAGCAGTACTTC.

This clonotype was detected a few times. This chain connects TRBV7-2 to TRBJ2-5; D uncertain. Germline V gene sequence: CDR1 SGHTA, CDR2 FQGNSA. This CDR3 is 15 amino acids long. V was clipped by 1 base and J by 6 bases, with 15 bases between them. As DNA, the CDR3 is TGTGCCAGCAGCTTAGGGTCGGGTTATGGCAAGACCCAGTACTTC. Protein: CASSLGSGYGKTQYF.

This rearrangement joins TRBV20-1 to TRBJ2-2; weak D call: TRBD1 (6 bases). V dropped 3 bases and J dropped 2 bases, with 10 bases sitting between them. The germline V gene encodes CDR1 DFQATT and CDR2 SNEGSKA (reference sequence). CDR3 size: 14 residues. The CDR3 DNA is TGCAGTGCTAGTTCAGGGGACAACACCGGGGAGCTGTTTTTT. It codes for CSASSGDNTGELFF.

This clonotype was detected ten times or more. An end of the junction does not agree with germline; a read error may underlie this. The chain employs TRBV12-3 or TRBV12-4 and TRBJ2-1, with TRBD1 matching 9 bases. The CDR3 is 15 residues long. The CDR3 loop is CASREQGAKYSEQFF. The CDR3, as DNA: TGTGCCAGCAGGGAACAGGGGGCCAAGTACAGTGAGCAGTTCTTC.

This clonotype was counted ten times or more. The V and J genes are TRBV6-5 and TRBJ2-7, with a possible D match to TRBD2 (5 bases). Germline CDR1 and CDR2: MNHEY and SVGAGI. The CDR3 extends over 15 amino acids. V lost 2 bases, J lost 1 base, and 12 bases lay in between. The CDR3 sequence is CASSYGPGISYEQYF. Here the CDR3 DNA reads TGTGCCAGCAGTTACGGACCCGGGATTTCCTACGAGCAGTACTTC.

This clonotype was seen repeatedly, ten times or more. The V gene is TRBV10-1, the J gene TRBJ2-3, with D unresolved. The CDR3 is 13 residues long. The germline V gene encodes CDR1 WNHNN and CDR2 SYGVQD (reference sequence). The V gene lost 2 bases and the J gene lost 3 bases, with 6 bases spanning the gap. The CDR3 region has the DNA TGCGCCAGCAGTGAGGTTCGAACAGATACGCAGTATTTT. As protein: CASSEVRTDTQYF.